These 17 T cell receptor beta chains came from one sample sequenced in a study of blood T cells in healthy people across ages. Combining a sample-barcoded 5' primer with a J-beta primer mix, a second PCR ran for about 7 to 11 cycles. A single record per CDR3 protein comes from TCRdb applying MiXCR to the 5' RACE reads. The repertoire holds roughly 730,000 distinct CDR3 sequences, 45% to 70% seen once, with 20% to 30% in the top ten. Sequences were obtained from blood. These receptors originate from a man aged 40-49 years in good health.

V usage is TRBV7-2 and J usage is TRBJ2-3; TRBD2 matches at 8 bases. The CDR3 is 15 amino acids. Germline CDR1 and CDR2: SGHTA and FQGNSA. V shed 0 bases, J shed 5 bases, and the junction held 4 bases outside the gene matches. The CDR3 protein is CASSLASGDIDTQYF. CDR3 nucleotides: TGTGCCAGCAGCTTAGCTAGCGGGGACATAGATACGCAGTATTTT. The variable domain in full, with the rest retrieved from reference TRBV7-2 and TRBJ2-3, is GAGVSQSPSNKVTEKGKDVELRCDPISGHTALYWYRQSLGQGLEFLIYFQGNSAPDKSGLPSDRFSAERTGGSVSTLTIQRTQQEDSAVYLCASSLASGDIDTQYFGPGTRLTVL.

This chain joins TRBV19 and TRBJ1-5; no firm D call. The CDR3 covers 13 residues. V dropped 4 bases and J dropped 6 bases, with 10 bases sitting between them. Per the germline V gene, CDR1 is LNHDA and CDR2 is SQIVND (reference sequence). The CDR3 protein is CASSKQDTQPQHF. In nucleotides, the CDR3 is TGTGCCAGTAGTAAGCAAGATACTCAGCCCCAGCATTTT.

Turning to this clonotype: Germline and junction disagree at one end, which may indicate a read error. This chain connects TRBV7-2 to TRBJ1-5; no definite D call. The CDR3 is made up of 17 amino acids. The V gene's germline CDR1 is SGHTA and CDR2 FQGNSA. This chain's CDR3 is CASGLGQSSYSNQPQHF. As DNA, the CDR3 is TGTGCCAGCGGCTTAGGTCAGTCTAGTTATAGCAATCAGCCCCAGCATTTT.

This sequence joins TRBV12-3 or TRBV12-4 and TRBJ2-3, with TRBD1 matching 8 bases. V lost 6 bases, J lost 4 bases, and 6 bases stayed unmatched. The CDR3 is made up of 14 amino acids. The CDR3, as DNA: TGTGCCAGCAGCATACCAGGGGGCGCAGATACGCAGTATTTT. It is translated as CASSIPGGADTQYF.

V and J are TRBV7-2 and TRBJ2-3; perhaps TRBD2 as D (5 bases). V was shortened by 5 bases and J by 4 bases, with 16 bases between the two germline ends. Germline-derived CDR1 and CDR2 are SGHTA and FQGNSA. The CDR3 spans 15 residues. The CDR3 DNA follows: TGTGCCAGCAGCCCCGGCGTGCTAGCATCAGATACGCAGTATTTT. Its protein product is CASSPGVLASDTQYF.

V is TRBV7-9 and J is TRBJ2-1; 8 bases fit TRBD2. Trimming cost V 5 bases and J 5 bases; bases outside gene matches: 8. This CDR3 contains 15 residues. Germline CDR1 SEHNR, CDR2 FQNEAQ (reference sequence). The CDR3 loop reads CASSHRTSGHNEQFF. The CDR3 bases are TGTGCCAGCAGCCATCGAACTAGCGGACACAATGAGCAGTTCTTC.

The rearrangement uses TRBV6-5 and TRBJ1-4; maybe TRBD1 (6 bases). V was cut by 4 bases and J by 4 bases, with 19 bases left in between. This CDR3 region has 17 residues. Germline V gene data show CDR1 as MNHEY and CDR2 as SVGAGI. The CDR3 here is CASSSPGHPAINEKLFF. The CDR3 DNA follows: TGTGCCAGCAGTTCACCGGGACACCCTGCAATTAATGAAAAACTGTTTTTT.

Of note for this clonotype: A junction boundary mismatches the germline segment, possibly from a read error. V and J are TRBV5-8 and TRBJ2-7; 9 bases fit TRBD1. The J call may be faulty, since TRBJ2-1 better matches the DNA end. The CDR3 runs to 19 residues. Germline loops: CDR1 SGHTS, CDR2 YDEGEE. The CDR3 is CASREDRGWVGGPHNKQFF. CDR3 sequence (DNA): TGTGCCAGCAGAGAAGACAGGGGGTGGGTTGGGGGACCCCACAATAAGCAGTTCTTC.

The CDR3 protein is CASSSHATSGTYEQYF. In nucleotides, the CDR3 is TGTGCCAGCAGTTCCCACGCGACTAGCGGAACCTACGAGCAGTACTTC. This chain joins TRBV28 and TRBJ2-7; 9 positions agree with TRBD2. This CDR3 region has 16 residues. Unmatched junction bases numbered 9, after V lost 4 bases and J lost 2 bases. CDR1 MDHEN and CDR2 SYDVKM come from the germline V gene.

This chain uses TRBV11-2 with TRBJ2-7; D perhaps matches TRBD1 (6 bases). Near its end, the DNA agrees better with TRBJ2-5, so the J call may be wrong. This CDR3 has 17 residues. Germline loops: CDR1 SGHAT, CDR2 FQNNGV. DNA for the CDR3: TGTGCCAGCAGCTTAGGTTCGGGACACACTAACCAAGAGACCCAGTACTTC. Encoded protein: CASSLGSGHTNQETQYF.

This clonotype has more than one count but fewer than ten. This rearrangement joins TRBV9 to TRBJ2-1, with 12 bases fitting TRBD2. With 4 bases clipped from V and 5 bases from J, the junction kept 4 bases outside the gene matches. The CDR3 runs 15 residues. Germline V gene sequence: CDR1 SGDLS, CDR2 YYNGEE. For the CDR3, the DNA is TGTGCCAGCAGCACTCTAGCGGGGGGGGACAATGAGCAGTTCTTC. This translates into CASSTLAGGDNEQFF. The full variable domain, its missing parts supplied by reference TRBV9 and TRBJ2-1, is DSGVTQTPKHLITATGQRVTLRCSPRSGDLSVYWYQQSLDQGLQFLIQYYNGEERAKGNILERFSAQQFPDLHSELNLSSLELGDSALYFCASSTLAGGDNEQFFGPGTRLTVL.

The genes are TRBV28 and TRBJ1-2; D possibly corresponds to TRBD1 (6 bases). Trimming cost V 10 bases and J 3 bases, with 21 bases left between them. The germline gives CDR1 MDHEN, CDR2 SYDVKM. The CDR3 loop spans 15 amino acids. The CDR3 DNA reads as TGTGCCATCGAAAAAACGACAGGAAAGCACTATGGCTACACCTTC. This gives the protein CAIEKTTGKHYGYTF.

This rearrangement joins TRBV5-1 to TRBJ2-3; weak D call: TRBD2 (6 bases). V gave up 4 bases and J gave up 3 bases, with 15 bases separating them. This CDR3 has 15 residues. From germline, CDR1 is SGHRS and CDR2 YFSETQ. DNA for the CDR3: TGCGCCAGCAGCCTAGACGCCGGGGGAACAGATACGCAGTATTTT. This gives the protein CASSLDAGGTDTQYF.

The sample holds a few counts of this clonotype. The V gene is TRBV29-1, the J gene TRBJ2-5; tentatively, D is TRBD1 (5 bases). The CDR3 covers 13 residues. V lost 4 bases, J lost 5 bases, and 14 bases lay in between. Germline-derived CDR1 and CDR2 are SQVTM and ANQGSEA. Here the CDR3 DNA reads TGCAGCGTTGCGAGTCAGGGTGGGGAGACCCAGTACTTC. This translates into CSVASQGGETQYF.

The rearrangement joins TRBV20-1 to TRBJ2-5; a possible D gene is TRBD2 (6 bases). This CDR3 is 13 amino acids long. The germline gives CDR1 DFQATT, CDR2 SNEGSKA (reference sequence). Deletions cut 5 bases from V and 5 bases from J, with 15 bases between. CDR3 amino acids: CSAPRGEEETQYF. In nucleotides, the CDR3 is TGCAGTGCTCCTCGCGGGGAGGAGGAGACCCAGTACTTC.

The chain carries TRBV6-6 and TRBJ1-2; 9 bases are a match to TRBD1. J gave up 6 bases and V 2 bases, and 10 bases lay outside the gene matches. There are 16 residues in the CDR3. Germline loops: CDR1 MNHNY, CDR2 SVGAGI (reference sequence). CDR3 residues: CASSYLSTDRGDGYTF. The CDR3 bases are TGTGCCAGCAGTTACCTTTCCACGGACAGGGGTGATGGCTACACCTTC.

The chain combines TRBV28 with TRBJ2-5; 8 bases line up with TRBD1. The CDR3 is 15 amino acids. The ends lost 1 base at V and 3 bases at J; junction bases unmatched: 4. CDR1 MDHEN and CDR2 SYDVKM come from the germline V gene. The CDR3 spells CASSLYAGGKETQYF. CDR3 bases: TGTGCCAGCAGTTTATACGCAGGGGGCAAAGAGACCCAGTACTTC.